The 25 T cell receptor beta chains below were found in one sample sequenced in a study of shared clonotypes between healthy human individuals. Assay: immunoSEQ multiplex PCR; the TCRdb copy retains only in-frame clones and omits some. The table has 950,000 to 1,300,000 clones, 75% seen once; the top ten hold nearly 1.5%. Sequencing used memory CD4+ T cells sorted from blood. Described subset: CD45RA-negative fraction. The source is a man aged 18 to 29 in good health.

In its sample, this clone was seen many times. The same CDR3 also results from other DNA sequences found in this sample. The V gene is TRBV30, the J gene TRBJ1-1; D uncertain. Trimming shortened V by 0 bases and J by 8 bases, and 10 bases separated the two germline ends. Germline V gene lookup returns CDR1 GTSNPN and CDR2 SVGIG (reference sequence). There are 12 residues in the CDR3. In DNA, the CDR3 is TGTGCCTGGAGTGTACGGGGTGACGAAGCTTTCTTT. Amino acids: CAWSVRGDEAFF.

The J gene is TRBJ1-6, the V gene TRBV4-1; 10 bases fit TRBD1. CDR3 length equals 13 residues. Trimming cost V 8 bases and J 8 bases; bases outside gene matches: 3. Germline V CDR1 and CDR2: MGHRA, YSYEKL. CDR3: CASSTGGDSPLHF. The DNA for the CDR3 is TGCGCCAGCTCGACAGGGGGCGATTCACCCCTCCACTTT.

This sequence joins TRBV7-2 and TRBJ2-2, with D uncertain. Germline values: CDR1 SGHTA, CDR2 FQGNSA. This CDR3 contains 14 residues. The ends were cut back, 5 bases at V and 4 bases at J, with 11 bases in the middle. CDR3: CASSPVSRTGELFF. As DNA, the CDR3 is TGTGCCAGCAGCCCAGTATCCCGCACCGGGGAGCTGTTTTTT.

The chain employs TRBV28 and TRBJ2-2; a weak D match, TRBD2 (5 bases). The germline V gene has CDR1 MDHEN and CDR2 SYDVKM. V lost 1 base, J lost 7 bases, and 10 bases lay in between. The length of the CDR3 is 14 residues. CDR3 in amino acids: CASSLSGGGGELFF. The CDR3 DNA reads TGTGCCAGCAGTTTATCAGGAGGTGGCGGGGAGCTGTTTTTT. The full variable domain, rest sourced from reference TRBV28 and TRBJ2-2, is DVKVTQSSRYLVKRTGEKVFLECVQDMDHENMFWYRQDPGLGLRLIYFSYDVKMKEKGDIPEGYSVSREKKERFSLILESASTNQTSMYLCASSLSGGGGELFFGEGSRLTVL.

This clone was counted ten times or more. The chain employs TRBV6-1 and TRBJ1-1; D is undetermined. The V gene's germline CDR1 is MNHNS and CDR2 SASEGT. Trimming pared 2 bases from V and 5 bases from J, leaving 15 bases between. The CDR3 spans 15 residues. The CDR3 coding sequence is TGTGCCAGCAGTGAAAGCAACACTCTACGGACTGAAGCTTTCTTT. It is translated as CASSESNTLRTEAFF.

The chain is built from TRBV6-1 and TRBJ2-5, with 11 bases fitting TRBD1. The CDR3 sequence is 16 residues long. V was clipped by 3 bases and J by 5 bases; unmatched bases: 8. From germline, CDR1 is MNHNS and CDR2 SASEGT. CDR3 DNA: TGTGCCAGCAGTGAGATAGGACAGGGGGCAGGTGAGACCCAGTACTTC. This encodes CASSEIGQGAGETQYF.

The chain is built from TRBV18 and TRBJ1-6; 7 bases fit TRBD1. The CDR3 is 15 amino acids. Germline V gene sequence: CDR1 KGHSH, CDR2 LQKENI. J gave up 6 bases and V 5 bases, and 7 bases lay outside the gene matches. The CDR3, as DNA: TGTGCCAGCTCAGACCGACAGGGAGTTAATTCACCCCTCCACTTT. It specifies CASSDRQGVNSPLHF. Supplemented by reference TRBV18 and TRBJ1-6, the full variable domain reads NAGVMQNPRHLVRRRGQEARLRCSPMKGHSHVYWYRQLPEEGLKFMVYLQKENIIDESGMPKERFSAEFPKEGPSILRIQQVVRGDSAAYFCASSDRQGVNSPLHFGNGTRLTVT.

The rearrangement joins TRBV2 to TRBJ2-5; 7 positions match TRBD1. The CDR3 totals 14 residues. The germline gives CDR1 SNHLY, CDR2 FYNNEI. With V trimmed by 6 bases and J by 4 bases, 8 bases remained unmatched. Here the CDR3 reads CASRGPDRRETQYF. The CDR3 DNA follows: TGTGCCAGCAGGGGACCGGACAGGCGAGAGACCCAGTACTTC.

This clone was counted ten times or more. This sample includes further DNA sequences coding for the same CDR3. V gene TRBV6-1 combines with J gene TRBJ1-2; maybe TRBD1 (5 bases). The CDR3 contains 13 residues. CDR1 MNHNS and CDR2 SASEGT come from the germline V gene. Trimming shortened V by 5 bases and J by 4 bases, and 11 bases separated the two germline ends. Written as DNA, the CDR3 is TGTGCCAGCAGTACCGGGACCGCCTATGGCTACACCTTC. This translates into CASSTGTAYGYTF.

The chain has TRBV9 and TRBJ2-5, with D tentatively TRBD2 (5 bases). The CDR3 covers 15 residues. Trimming pared 0 bases from V and 2 bases from J, leaving 11 bases between. Germline V lookup: CDR1 SGDLS, CDR2 YYNGEE. CDR3 amino acids: CASSVARGTQETQYF. CDR3 bases: TGTGCCAGCAGCGTAGCACGGGGAACTCAAGAGACCCAGTACTTC.

This clone has at least ten counts. This sample includes further DNA sequences coding for the same CDR3. The CDR3: CASSLVGLYNEQFF. The CDR3 coding sequence is TGTGCCAGCAGCTTAGTAGGTCTCTACAATGAGCAGTTCTTC. The chain recombines TRBV11-3 with TRBJ2-1, with D unresolved. CDR3 length: 14 residues. Germline values: CDR1 SGHNT, CDR2 YENEEA. The ends were cut back, 1 base at V and 3 bases at J, with 7 bases in the middle.

In its sample, this clone was seen a few times. This same CDR3 is encoded by further DNA sequences in the sample. V usage is TRBV7-2 and J usage is TRBJ1-2, with 8 positions matching TRBD1. V was pared by 4 bases and J by 7 bases, with 5 bases of the junction left unmatched. The germline V gene has CDR1 SGHTA and CDR2 FQGNSA. The CDR3 runs to 13 residues. CDR3 nucleotide sequence: TGTGCCAGCAGCTGGACAGGGTCTGGTGGCTACACCTTC. Protein: CASSWTGSGGYTF.

This chain links TRBV2 with TRBJ1-2; no clear D gene. Germline V lookup: CDR1 SNHLY, CDR2 FYNNEI. V was clipped by 5 bases and J by 12 bases, with 13 bases between them. The CDR3 runs 11 residues. CDR3 loop: CASSPDLGDTF. The DNA of the CDR3 is TGTGCCAGCAGTCCAGACCTAGGAGACACCTTC.

The J gene is TRBJ2-5, the V gene TRBV5-1; 10 bases are a match to TRBD2. The germline gives CDR1 SGHRS, CDR2 YFSETQ. Trimming at V came to 4 bases and at J to 5 bases, leaving 5 bases not matched to a gene. The CDR3 has 14 amino acids. In nucleotides, the CDR3 is TGCGCCAGCAGCCTAGCGGGGGTAATGGAGACCCAGTACTTC. Amino acids: CASSLAGVMETQYF.

A single count supports this clone. The chain is built from TRBV30 and TRBJ2-7; D is ambiguous. V was clipped by 4 bases and J by 0 bases, with 10 bases between them. The CDR3 runs 13 residues. CDR1 GTSNPN and CDR2 SVGIG come from the germline V gene (reference sequence). CDR3 loop: CAWTGSTSYEQYF. CDR3 sequence (DNA): TGTGCCTGGACAGGCTCGACCTCCTACGAGCAGTACTTC.

The V gene is TRBV7-2, the J gene TRBJ2-7, with 8 positions matching TRBD2. V dropped 4 bases and J dropped 3; count of bases not matched to a gene: 8. The CDR3 extends over 15 amino acids. Germline-derived CDR1 and CDR2 are SGHTA and FQGNSA. The CDR3 sequence is CASSSRSGTSYEQYF. CDR3 nucleotide sequence: TGTGCCAGCAGCTCCAGAAGTGGGACTAGCTACGAGCAGTACTTC. Based on the CDR3 plus reference TRBV7-2 and TRBJ2-7, the full variable domain is GAGVSQSPSNKVTEKGKDVELRCDPISGHTALYWYRQSLGQGLEFLIYFQGNSAPDKSGLPSDRFSAERTGGSVSTLTIQRTQQEDSAVYLCASSSRSGTSYEQYFGPGTRLTVT.

The chain uses TRBV28 and TRBJ1-1, with 7 bases lining up with TRBD1. The junction had 9 bases not matched to a gene; V was cut back by 6 bases and J by 2 bases. Germline CDR1 and CDR2: MDHEN and SYDVKM. This CDR3 spans 15 amino acids. In DNA form, the CDR3 reads TGTGCCAGCAGCAAGGGGGACAGTAAAAACACTGAAGCTTTCTTT. This codes for CASSKGDSKNTEAFF.

The J gene is TRBJ2-3, the V gene TRBV30, with 9 bases that match TRBD2. The trim removed 5 bases at V and 2 bases at J, leaving 5 bases unmatched. Germline V gene sequence: CDR1 GTSNPN, CDR2 SVGIG (reference sequence). The CDR3 is 14 residues long. CDR3 protein: CAWGSGRNTDTQYF. In nucleotides, the CDR3 is TGTGCCTGGGGAAGCGGGAGGAACACAGATACGCAGTATTTT.

The rearrangement links TRBV7-2 to TRBJ2-7; D could derive from TRBD1 or TRBD2 (5 bases each). The V end lost 5 bases, the J end lost 0 bases, and 20 bases lay between the germline ends. The germline CDR1 and CDR2 sequences are SGHTA and FQGNSA. The CDR3 loop spans 17 amino acids. The CDR3: CASSTPWGSQSSYEQYF. CDR3 bases: TGTGCCAGCAGCACCCCGTGGGGGTCCCAGAGCTCCTACGAGCAGTACTTC.

As to this clone: Other nucleotide sequences in the sample specify the same CDR3. The chain couples TRBV4-1 to TRBJ2-3, with 11 bases lining up with TRBD2. Germline V CDR1 and CDR2: MGHRA, YSYEKL. Germline trimming cut 1 base from V and 0 bases from J; bases unmatched to any gene: 0. CDR3 size: 16 residues. The CDR3 region is CASSQGLAGSTDTQYF. The DNA for the CDR3 is TGCGCCAGCAGCCAAGGACTAGCGGGAAGCACAGATACGCAGTATTTT.

Concerning this clone itself: Other DNA sequences within the sample encode an identical CDR3. The chain uses TRBV5-6 and TRBJ2-3; D unclear. Trimming removed 0 bases at V and 0 bases at J, with 11 bases between. Germline assignment: CDR1 SGHDT and CDR2 YYEEEE. The CDR3 length is 16 residues. CDR3 nucleotides: TGTGCCAGCAGCTTGGTTGGGCGGTCTAGCACAGATACGCAGTATTTT. This gives the protein CASSLVGRSSTDTQYF.

A note on this clone: The same CDR3 is also encoded by other DNA sequences in this sample. V usage is TRBV5-1 and J usage is TRBJ1-1; a weak D match, TRBD1 (6 bases). The CDR3 spans 13 residues. V lost 4 bases to trimming and J lost 2 bases, with 9 bases between them. Germline V lookup: CDR1 SGHRS, CDR2 YFSETQ. In nucleotides, the CDR3 is TGCGCCAGCAGCCCGACAGGTAACACTGAAGCTTTCTTT. It translates to CASSPTGNTEAFF.

About this clone: Since a far larger clone is one base different, this is likely a read error. This same CDR3 is encoded by further DNA sequences in the sample. The genes are TRBV7-2 and TRBJ2-5; unclear D gene. Trimming took 6 bases from V and 2 from J, leaving 4 bases between them. The CDR3 loop spans 11 amino acids. Germline values: CDR1 SGHTA, CDR2 FQGNSA. CDR3 loop: CASREQETQYF. The CDR3 coding sequence is TGTGCCAGCAGGGAACAAGAGACCCAGTACTTC.

This clone was recorded a few times. The chain recombines TRBV2 with TRBJ1-4; 7 bases fit TRBD1. This CDR3 spans 15 amino acids. V lost 6 bases and J lost 0; bases outside the gene matches: 4. Germline V gives CDR1 SNHLY, CDR2 FYNNEI. CDR3: CASSPGTATNEKLFF. Written as DNA, the CDR3 is TGTGCCAGCAGCCCTGGGACAGCAACTAATGAAAAACTGTTTTTT.

The rearrangement joins TRBV6-6 to TRBJ2-7; TRBD2 matches 9 bases. V lost 6 bases, J lost 5 bases, and 5 bases stayed unmatched. Germline CDR1 reads MNHNY; CDR2 reads SVGAGI (reference sequence). CDR3 length equals 13 residues. The CDR3 spells CASRMGLAHEQYF. Here the CDR3 DNA reads TGTGCCAGCAGGATGGGACTAGCCCACGAGCAGTACTTC.